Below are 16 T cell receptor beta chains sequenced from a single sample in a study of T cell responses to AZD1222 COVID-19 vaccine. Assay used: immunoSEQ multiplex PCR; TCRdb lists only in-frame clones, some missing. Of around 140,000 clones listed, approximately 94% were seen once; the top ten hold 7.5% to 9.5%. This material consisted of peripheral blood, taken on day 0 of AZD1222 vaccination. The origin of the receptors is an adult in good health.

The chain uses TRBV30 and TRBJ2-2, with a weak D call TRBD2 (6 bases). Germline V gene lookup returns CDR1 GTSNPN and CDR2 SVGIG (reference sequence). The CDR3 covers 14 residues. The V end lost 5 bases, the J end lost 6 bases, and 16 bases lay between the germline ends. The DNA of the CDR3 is TGTGCCTGGGCCCCCGGACTAATTGCCGGGGAGCTGTTTTTT. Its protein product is CAWAPGLIAGELFF.

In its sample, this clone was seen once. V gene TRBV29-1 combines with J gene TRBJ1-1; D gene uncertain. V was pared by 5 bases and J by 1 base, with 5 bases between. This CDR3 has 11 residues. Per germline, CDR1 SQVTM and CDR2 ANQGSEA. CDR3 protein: CSVTRNTEAFF. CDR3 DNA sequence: TGCAGCGTTACCCGGAACACTGAAGCTTTCTTT.

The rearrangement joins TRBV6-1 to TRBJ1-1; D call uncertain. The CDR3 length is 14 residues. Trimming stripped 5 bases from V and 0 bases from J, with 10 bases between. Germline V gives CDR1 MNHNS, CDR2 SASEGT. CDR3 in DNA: TGTGCCAGCAGTCCCGGACCGATGAACACTGAAGCTTTCTTT. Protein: CASSPGPMNTEAFF.

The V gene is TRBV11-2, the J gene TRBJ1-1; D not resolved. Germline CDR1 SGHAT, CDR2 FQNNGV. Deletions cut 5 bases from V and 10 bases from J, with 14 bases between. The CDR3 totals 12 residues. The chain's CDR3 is CASSRLRFAAFF. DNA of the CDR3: TGTGCCAGCAGCCGATTAAGGTTCGCAGCTTTCTTT.

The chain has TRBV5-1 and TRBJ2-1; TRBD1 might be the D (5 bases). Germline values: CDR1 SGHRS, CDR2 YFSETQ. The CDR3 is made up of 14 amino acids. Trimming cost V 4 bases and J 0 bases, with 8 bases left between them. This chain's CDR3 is CASSLDSSYNEQFF. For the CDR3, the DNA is TGCGCCAGCAGCCTAGACAGCTCCTACAATGAGCAGTTCTTC.

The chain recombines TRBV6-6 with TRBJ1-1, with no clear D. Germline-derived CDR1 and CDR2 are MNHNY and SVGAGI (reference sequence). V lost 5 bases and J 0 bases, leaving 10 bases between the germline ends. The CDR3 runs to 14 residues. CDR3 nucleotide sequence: TGTGCCAGCAGTCACGCCACGCTGAACACTGAAGCTTTCTTT. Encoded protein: CASSHATLNTEAFF.

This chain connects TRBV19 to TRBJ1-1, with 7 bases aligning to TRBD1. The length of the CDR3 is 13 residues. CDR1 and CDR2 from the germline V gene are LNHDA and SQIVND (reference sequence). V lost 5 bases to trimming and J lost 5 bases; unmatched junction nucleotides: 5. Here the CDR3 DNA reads TGTGCCAGTAGTGAGACAGGGAGAACTGAAGCTTTCTTT. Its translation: CASSETGRTEAFF.

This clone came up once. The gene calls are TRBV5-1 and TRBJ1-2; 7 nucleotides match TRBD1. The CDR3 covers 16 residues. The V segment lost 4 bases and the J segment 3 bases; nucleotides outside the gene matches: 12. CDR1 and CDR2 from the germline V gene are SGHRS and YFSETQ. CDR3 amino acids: CASSINDRVQHYGYTF. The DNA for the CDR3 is TGCGCCAGCAGCATAAACGACAGGGTCCAGCACTATGGCTACACCTTC.

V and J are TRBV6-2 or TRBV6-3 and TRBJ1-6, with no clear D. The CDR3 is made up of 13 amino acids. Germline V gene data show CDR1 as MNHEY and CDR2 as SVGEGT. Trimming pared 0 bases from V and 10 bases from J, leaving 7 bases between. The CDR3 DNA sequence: TGTGCCAGCAGTTACTCGTGGCTATCACCCCTCCACTTT. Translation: CASSYSWLSPLHF.

The CDR3 spells CASSPGDIQYF. The CDR3 DNA is TGTGCCAGTAGTCCCGGAGACATTCAGTACTTC. V gene TRBV19 combines with J gene TRBJ2-4; D is undetermined. The CDR3 length is 11 residues. Germline V lookup: CDR1 LNHDA, CDR2 SQIVND (reference sequence). The germline V and J ends were trimmed by 5 bases and 8 bases, with 7 bases remaining between them.

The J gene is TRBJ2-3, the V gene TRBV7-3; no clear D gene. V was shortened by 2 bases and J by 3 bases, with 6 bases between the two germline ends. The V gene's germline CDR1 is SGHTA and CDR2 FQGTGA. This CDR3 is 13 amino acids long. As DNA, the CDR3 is TGTGCCAGCAGCTTAGGAAGTACAGATACGCAGTATTTT. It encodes CASSLGSTDTQYF.

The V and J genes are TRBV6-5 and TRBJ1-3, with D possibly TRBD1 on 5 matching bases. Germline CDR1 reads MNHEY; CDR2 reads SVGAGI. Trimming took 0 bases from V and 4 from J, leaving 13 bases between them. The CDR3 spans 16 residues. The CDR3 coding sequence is TGTGCCAGCAGTTACTCTTCGAAGGGGTGGGGAAACACCATATATTTT. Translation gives CASSYSSKGWGNTIYF.

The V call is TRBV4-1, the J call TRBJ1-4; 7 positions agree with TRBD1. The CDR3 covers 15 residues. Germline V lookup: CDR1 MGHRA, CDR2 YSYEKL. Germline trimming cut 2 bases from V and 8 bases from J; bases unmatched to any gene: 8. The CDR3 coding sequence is TGCGCCAGCAGCCAAATACAGGGGTTGGGGGAAAAACTGTTTTTT. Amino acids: CASSQIQGLGEKLFF.

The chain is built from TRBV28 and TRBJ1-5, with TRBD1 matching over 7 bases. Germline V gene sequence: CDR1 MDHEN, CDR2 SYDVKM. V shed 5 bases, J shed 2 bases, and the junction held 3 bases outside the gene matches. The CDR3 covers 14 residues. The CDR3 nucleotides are TGTGCCAGCAGTCCTGGACAGGGCAATCAGCCCCAGCATTTT. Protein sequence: CASSPGQGNQPQHF. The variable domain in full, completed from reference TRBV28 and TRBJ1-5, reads DVKVTQSSRYLVKRTGEKVFLECVQDMDHENMFWYRQDPGLGLRLIYFSYDVKMKEKGDIPEGYSVSREKKERFSLILESASTNQTSMYLCASSPGQGNQPQHFGDGTRLSIL.

CDR3 sequence: CASSRNSGGGETQYF. In nucleotides, the CDR3 is TGTGCCAGCAGCCGAAATAGCGGGGGAGGAGAGACCCAGTACTTC. The chain combines TRBV7-8 with TRBJ2-5, with 9 bases aligning to TRBD2. V was pared by 5 bases and J by 4 bases, with 8 bases of the junction left unmatched. The CDR3 extends over 15 amino acids. Per germline, CDR1 SGHVS and CDR2 FQNEAQ.

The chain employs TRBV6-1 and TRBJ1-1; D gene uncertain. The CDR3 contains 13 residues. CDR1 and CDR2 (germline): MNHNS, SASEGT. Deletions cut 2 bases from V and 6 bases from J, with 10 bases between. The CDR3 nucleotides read TGTGCCAGCAGTGAACCGGTTCTCGCTGAAGCTTTCTTT. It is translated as CASSEPVLAEAFF.